The 5 T cell receptor beta chains in this list originate from one sample, sequenced in a study of cytomegalovirus exposure and HLA in healthy donors. Amplification used 60 Vbeta primers and 13 Jbeta primers. Some clones are missing from TCRdb's copy, which holds only in-frame ones; the method was immunoSEQ multiplex PCR. The sample includes some 190,000 clones, around 78% of them seen just once. Material: PBMCs. Source of these receptors: a man between 18 and 29 years old in good health and CMV-seronegative.

V and J are TRBV28 and TRBJ1-3; 7 bases agree with TRBD1. V was clipped by 5 bases and J by 3 bases; unmatched bases: 7. The CDR3 sequence is 15 residues long. CDR1 is MDHEN, CDR2 SYDVKM, per germline. In DNA, the CDR3 is TGTGCCAGCAGTCCACGACAGGGACTTGGAAACACCATATATTTT. This sequence encodes CASSPRQGLGNTIYF.

This sequence joins TRBV7-6 and TRBJ2-3; 11 bases align to TRBD2. CDR1 and CDR2 from the germline V gene are SGHVS and FNYEAQ. Trimming at V came to 0 bases and at J to 2 bases, leaving 7 bases not matched to a gene. This CDR3 is built from 18 residues. This CDR3 is CASSLAATSGGPTDTQYF. CDR3 DNA: TGTGCCAGCAGCTTAGCAGCAACTAGCGGGGGACCCACAGATACGCAGTATTTT.

The chain recombines TRBV7-2 with TRBJ2-1; D not certain. Germline V gene sequence: CDR1 SGHTA, CDR2 FQGNSA. V was cut by 4 bases and J by 3 bases, with 10 bases left in between. This CDR3 spans 14 amino acids. CDR3 nucleotide sequence: TGTGCCAGCAGCTCCCTTAACGGCTACAATGAGCAGTTCTTC. The encoded protein is CASSSLNGYNEQFF.

The chain carries TRBV20-1 and TRBJ1-1, with 7 bases that match TRBD1. With V trimmed by 5 bases and J by 9 bases, 3 bases remained unmatched. Per germline, CDR1 DFQATT and CDR2 SNEGSKA (reference sequence). The CDR3 runs 10 residues. The CDR3 sequence is CSAETGKAFF. CDR3 DNA: TGCAGTGCTGAGACAGGGAAAGCTTTCTTT.

V and J are TRBV28 and TRBJ1-2, with 8 bases identical to TRBD1. V trimming: 5 bases; J trimming: 5 bases; junction bases outside the gene matches: 13. In germline, CDR1 is MDHEN, CDR2 SYDVKM. The CDR3 sequence is 16 residues long. As DNA, the CDR3 is TGTGCCAGCAGTGCTCACTCGGGACAGGTTATGTATGGCTACACCTTC. This sequence encodes CASSAHSGQVMYGYTF.